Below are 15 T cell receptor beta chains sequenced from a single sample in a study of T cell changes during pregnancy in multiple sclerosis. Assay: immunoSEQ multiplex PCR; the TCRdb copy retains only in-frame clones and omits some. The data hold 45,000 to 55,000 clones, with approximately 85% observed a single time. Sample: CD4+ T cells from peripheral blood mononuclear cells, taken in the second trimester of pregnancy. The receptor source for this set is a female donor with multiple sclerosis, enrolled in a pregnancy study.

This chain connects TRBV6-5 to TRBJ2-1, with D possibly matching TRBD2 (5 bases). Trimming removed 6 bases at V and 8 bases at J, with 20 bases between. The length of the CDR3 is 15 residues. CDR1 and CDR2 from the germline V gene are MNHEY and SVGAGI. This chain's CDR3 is CASRSLKSGSDEQFF. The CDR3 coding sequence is TGTGCCAGCAGGTCCCTTAAGTCTGGGAGCGATGAGCAGTTCTTC.

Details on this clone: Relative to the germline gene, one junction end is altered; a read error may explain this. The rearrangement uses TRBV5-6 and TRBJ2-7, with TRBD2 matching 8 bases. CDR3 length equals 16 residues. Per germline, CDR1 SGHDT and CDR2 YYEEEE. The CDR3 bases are TGTGCCAGCAGCCAAGAAGCGGGAGCCGCCTCCCACGAGCAGTACTTC. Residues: CASSQEAGAASHEQYF.

CDR3 sequence reads: CASSYSSLQPQHF. CDR3 DNA sequence: TGTGCCAGCAGTTACTCGAGTCTTCAGCCCCAGCATTTT. The genes are TRBV6-5 and TRBJ1-5; D gene unclear. CDR3 length: 13 residues. Germline V gene sequence: CDR1 MNHEY, CDR2 SVGAGI. V was cut by 0 bases and J by 6 bases, with 6 bases left in between.

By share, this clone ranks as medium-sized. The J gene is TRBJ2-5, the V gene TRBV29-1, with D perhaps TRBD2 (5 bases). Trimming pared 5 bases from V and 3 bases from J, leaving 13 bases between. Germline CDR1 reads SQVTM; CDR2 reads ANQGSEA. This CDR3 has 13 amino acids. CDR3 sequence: CSVSESGKETQYF. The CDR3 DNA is TGCAGCGTTTCTGAAAGCGGCAAAGAGACCCAGTACTTC.

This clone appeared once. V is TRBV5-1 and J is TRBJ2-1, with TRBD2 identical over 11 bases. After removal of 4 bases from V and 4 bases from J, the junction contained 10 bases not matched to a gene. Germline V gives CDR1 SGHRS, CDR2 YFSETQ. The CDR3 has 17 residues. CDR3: CASSITTGTSGYNEQFF. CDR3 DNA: TGCGCCAGCAGCATTACTACCGGGACTAGCGGATACAATGAGCAGTTCTTC.

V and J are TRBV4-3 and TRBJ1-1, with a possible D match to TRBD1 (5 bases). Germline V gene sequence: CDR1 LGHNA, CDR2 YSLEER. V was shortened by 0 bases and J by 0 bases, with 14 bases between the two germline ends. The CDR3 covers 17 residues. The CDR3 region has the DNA TGCGCCAGCAGCCAAGATGGACCGGGGGGAATGAACACTGAAGCTTTCTTT. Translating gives CASSQDGPGGMNTEAFF.

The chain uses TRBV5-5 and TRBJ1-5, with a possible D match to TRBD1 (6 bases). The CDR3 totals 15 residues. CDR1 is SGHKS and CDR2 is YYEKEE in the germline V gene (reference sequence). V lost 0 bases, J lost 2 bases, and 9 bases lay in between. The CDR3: CASSLDGGRNQPQHF. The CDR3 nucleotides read TGTGCCAGCAGCTTGGACGGGGGGCGCAATCAGCCCCAGCATTTT.

The CDR3 DNA sequence: TGCGCCAGCAGCTTGGAGCTAGCCTACAATGAGCAGTTCTTC. This gives the protein CASSLELAYNEQFF. The chain uses TRBV5-1 and TRBJ2-1; D unresolved. This CDR3 is built from 14 residues. V was trimmed by 0 bases and J by 2 bases, leaving 6 bases between them. Germline CDR1 and CDR2: SGHRS and YFSETQ.

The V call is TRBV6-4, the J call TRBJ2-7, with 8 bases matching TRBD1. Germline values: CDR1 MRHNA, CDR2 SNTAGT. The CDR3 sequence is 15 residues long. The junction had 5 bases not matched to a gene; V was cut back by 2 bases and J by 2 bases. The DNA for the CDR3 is TGTGCCAGCAGTGACATCCGGACAGGGACCTACGAGCAGTACTTC. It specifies CASSDIRTGTYEQYF.

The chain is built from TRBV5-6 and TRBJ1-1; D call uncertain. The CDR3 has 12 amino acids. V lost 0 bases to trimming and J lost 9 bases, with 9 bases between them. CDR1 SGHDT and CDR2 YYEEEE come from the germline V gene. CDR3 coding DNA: TGTGCCAGCAGCTTGGTCCCGGAGCAAGCTTTCTTT. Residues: CASSLVPEQAFF.

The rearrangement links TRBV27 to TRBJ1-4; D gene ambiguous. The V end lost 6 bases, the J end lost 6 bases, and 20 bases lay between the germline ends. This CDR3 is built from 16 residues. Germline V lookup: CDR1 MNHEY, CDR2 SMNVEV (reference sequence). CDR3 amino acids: CASRGGKGSVYEKLFF. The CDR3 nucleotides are TGTGCCAGCAGGGGAGGAAAGGGTTCTGTGTATGAAAAACTGTTTTTT.

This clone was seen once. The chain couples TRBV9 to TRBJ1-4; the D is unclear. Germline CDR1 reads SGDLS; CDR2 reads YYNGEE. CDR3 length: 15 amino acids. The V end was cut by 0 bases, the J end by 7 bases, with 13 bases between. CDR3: CASSVDEGSREKLFF. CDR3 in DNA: TGTGCCAGCAGCGTAGATGAGGGCTCACGTGAAAAACTGTTTTTT.

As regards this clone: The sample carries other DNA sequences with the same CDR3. The chain's CDR3 is CASSLGAGGRTDTQYF. Written as DNA, the CDR3 is TGCGCCAGCAGCTTGGGAGCGGGAGGTAGAACAGATACGCAGTATTTT. The chain couples TRBV5-1 to TRBJ2-3; 9 bases align to TRBD2. The germline V gene has CDR1 SGHRS and CDR2 YFSETQ. The CDR3 consists of 16 residues. V lost 0 bases, J lost 3 bases, and 5 bases stayed unmatched.

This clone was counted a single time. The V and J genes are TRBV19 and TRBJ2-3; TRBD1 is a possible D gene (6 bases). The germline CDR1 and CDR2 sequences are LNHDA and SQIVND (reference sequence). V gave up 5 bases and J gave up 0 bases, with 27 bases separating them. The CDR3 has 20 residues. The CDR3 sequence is CASSPRGQKYSPLSTDTQYF. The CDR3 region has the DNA TGTGCCAGTAGTCCCCGCGGACAGAAGTACTCTCCCTTGAGCACAGATACGCAGTATTTT.

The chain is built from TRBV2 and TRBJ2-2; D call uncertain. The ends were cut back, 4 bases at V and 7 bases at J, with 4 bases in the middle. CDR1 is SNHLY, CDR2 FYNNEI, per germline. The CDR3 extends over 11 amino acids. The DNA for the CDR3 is TGTGCCAGCAGTGCTTTCGGGGAGCTGTTTTTT. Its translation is CASSAFGELFF.